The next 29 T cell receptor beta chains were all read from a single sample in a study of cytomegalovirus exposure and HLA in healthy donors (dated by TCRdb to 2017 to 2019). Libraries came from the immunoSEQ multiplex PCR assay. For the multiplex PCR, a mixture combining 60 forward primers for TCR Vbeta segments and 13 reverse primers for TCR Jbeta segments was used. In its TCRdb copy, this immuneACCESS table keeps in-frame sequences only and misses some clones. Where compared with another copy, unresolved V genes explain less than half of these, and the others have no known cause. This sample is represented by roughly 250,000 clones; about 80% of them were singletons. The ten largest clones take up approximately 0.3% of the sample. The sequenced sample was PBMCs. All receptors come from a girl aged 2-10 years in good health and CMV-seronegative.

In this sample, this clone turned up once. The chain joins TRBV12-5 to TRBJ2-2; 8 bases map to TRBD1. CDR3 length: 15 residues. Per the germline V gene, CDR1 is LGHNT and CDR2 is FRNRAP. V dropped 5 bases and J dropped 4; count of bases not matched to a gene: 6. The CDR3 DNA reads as TGTGCTAGTGGTACCGAGACAGGGGTCACCGGGGAGCTGTTTTTT. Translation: CASGTETGVTGELFF.

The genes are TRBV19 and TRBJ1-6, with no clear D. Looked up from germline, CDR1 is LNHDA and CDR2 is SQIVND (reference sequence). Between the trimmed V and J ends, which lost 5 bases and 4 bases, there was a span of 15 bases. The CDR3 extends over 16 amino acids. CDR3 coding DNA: TGTGCCAGTAGTGATCCTGGCGCGACTTATAATTCACCCCTCCACTTT. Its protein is CASSDPGATYNSPLHF.

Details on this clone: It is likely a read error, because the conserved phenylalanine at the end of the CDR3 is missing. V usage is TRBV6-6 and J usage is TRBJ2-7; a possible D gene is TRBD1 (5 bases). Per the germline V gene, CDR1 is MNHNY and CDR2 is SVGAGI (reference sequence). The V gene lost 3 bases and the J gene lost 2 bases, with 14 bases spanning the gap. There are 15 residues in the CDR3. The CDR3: CASSYARLRAYEQYL. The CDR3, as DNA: TGTGCCAGCAGTTATGCCAGGCTCAGGGCCTACGAGCAGTACCTC.

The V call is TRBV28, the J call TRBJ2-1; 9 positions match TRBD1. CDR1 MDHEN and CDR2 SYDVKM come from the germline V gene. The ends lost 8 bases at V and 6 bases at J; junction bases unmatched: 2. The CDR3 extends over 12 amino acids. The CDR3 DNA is TGTGCCAGCGGACAGGGGACCAATGAGCAGTTCTTC. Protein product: CASGQGTNEQFF.

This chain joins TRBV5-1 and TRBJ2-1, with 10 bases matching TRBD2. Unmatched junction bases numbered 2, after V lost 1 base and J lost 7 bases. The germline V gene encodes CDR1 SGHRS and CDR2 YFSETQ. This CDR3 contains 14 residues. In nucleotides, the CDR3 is TGCGCCAGCAGCTTGAGTAGCGGGAGGAATGAGCAGTTCTTC. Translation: CASSLSSGRNEQFF.

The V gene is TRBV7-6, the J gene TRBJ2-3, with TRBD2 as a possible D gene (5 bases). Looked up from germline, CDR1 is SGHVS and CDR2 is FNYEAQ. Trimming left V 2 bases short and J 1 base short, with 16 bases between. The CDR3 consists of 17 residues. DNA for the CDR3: TGTGCCAGCAGCTTAATGCCGATCCGGGGAGGCACAGATACGCAGTATTTT. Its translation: CASSLMPIRGGTDTQYF.

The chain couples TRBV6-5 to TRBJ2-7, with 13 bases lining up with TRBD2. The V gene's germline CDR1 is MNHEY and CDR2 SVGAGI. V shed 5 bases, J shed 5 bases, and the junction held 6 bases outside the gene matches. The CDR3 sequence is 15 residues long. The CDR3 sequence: CASSPGTSGIDEQYF. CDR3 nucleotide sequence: TGTGCCAGCAGTCCCGGGACTAGCGGGATAGACGAGCAGTACTTC.

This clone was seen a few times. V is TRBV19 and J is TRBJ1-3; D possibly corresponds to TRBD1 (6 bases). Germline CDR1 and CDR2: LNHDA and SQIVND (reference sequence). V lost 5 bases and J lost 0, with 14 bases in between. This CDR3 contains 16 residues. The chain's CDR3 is CASSSRTANSGNTIYF. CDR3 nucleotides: TGTGCCAGTAGTTCCCGGACAGCCAACTCTGGAAACACCATATATTTT.

CDR3 in amino acids: CASSLRPGGSNQPQHF. CDR3 sequence (DNA): TGTGCCAGCAGCTTAAGACCCGGGGGTAGCAATCAGCCCCAGCATTTT. The genes are TRBV7-3 and TRBJ1-5; weak D call: TRBD1 (5 bases). V shed 1 base and J shed 0 bases, with 10 bases lying between them. The CDR3 consists of 16 residues. Germline V lookup: CDR1 SGHTA, CDR2 FQGTGA. The variable domain in full, completed from reference TRBV7-3 and TRBJ1-5, reads GAGVSQTPSNKVTEKGKYVELRCDPISGHTALYWYRQSLGQGPEFLIYFQGTGAADDSGLPNDRFFAVRPEGSVSTLKIQRTERGDSAVYLCASSLRPGGSNQPQHFGDGTRLSIL.

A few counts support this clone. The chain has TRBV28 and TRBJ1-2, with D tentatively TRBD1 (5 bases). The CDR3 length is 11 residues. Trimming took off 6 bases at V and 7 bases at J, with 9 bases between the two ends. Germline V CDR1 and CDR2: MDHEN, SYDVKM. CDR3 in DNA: TGTGCCAGCAGCTCCGGGGGTGGCTACACCTTC. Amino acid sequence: CASSSGGGYTF.

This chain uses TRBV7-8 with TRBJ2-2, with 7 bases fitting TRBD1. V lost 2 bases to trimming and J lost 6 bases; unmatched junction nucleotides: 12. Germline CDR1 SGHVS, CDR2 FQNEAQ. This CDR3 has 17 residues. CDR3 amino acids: CASSLFIRAGGSGELFF. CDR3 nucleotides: TGTGCCAGCAGCTTATTTATCAGGGCAGGGGGATCCGGGGAGCTGTTTTTT.

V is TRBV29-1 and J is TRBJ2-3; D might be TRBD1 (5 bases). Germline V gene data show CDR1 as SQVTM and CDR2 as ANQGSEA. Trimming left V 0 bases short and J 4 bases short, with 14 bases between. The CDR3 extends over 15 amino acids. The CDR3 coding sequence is TGCAGCGTTGAAGATCAAAGGGGTTTGGCAGATACGCAGTATTTT. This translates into CSVEDQRGLADTQYF.

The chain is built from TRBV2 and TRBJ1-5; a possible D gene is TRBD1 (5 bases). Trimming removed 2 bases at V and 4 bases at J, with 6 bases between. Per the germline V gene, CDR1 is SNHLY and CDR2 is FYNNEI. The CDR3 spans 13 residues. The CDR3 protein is CASSERGNQPQHF. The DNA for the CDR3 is TGTGCCAGCAGTGAACGGGGGAATCAGCCCCAGCATTTT.

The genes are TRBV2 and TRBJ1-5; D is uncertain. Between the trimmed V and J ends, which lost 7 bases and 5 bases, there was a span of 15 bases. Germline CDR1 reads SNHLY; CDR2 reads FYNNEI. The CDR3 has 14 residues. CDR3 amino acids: CASKVERGDQPQHF. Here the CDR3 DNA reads TGTGCCAGCAAGGTTGAGCGGGGTGATCAGCCCCAGCATTTT.

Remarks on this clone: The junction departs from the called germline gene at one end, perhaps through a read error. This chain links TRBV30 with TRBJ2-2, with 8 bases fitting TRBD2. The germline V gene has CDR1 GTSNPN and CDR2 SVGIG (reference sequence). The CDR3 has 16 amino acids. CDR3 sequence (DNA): TGCCTACTAGCGGTCGGTAGCGGGACGAACACCGGGGAGCTGTTTTTT. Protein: CLLAVGSGTNTGELFF.

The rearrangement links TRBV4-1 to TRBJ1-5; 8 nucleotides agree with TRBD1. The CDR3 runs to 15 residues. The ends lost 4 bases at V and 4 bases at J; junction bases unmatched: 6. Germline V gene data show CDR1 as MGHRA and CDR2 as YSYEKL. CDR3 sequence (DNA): TGCGCCAGCAGCCCCCAATGGACAGGGAATCAGCCCCAGCATTTT. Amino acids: CASSPQWTGNQPQHF.

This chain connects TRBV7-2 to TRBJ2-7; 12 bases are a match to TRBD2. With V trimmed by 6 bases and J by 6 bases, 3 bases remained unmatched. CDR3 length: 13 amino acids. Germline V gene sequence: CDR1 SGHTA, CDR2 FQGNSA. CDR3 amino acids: CASRLAGGFEQYF. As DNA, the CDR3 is TGTGCCAGCAGACTAGCGGGGGGTTTCGAGCAGTACTTC.

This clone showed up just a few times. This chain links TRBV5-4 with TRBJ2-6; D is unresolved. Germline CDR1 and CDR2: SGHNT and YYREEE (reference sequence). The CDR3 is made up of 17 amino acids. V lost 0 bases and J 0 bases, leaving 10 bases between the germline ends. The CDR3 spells CASSLVGRPSGANVLTF. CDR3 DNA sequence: TGTGCCAGCAGCTTGGTAGGCAGGCCCTCTGGGGCCAACGTCCTGACTTTC. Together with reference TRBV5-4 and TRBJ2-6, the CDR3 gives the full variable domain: ETGVTQSPTHLIKTRGQQVTLRCSSQSGHNTVSWYQQALGQGPQFIFQYYREEENGRGNFPPRFSGLQFPNYSSELNVNALELDDSALYLCASSLVGRPSGANVLTFGAGSRLTVL.

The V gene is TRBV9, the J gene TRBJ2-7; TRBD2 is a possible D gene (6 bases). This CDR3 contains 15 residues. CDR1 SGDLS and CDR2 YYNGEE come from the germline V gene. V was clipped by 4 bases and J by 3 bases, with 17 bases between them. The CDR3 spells CASSPRDSAFYEQYF. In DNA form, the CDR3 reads TGTGCCAGCAGCCCTCGGGACTCGGCTTTCTACGAGCAGTACTTC.

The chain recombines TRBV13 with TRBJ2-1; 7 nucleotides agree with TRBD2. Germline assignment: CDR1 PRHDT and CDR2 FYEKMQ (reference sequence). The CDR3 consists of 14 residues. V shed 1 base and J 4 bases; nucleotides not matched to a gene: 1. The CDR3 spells CASSLVGRYNEQFF. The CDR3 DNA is TGTGCCAGCAGCTTAGTCGGGAGGTACAATGAGCAGTTCTTC. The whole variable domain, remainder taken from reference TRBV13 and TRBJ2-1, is AAGVIQSPRHLIKEKRETATLKCYPIPRHDTVYWYQQGPGQDPQFLISFYEKMQSDKGSIPDRFSAQQFSDYHSELNMSSLELGDSALYFCASSLVGRYNEQFFGPGTRLTVL.

This chain's CDR3 is CASSGKDRGFPHEQYF. In DNA, the CDR3 is TGTGCCAGCAGCGGAAAGGACAGGGGTTTTCCCCACGAGCAGTACTTC. V and J are TRBV7-9 and TRBJ2-7; 9 bases align to TRBD1. The germline V gene encodes CDR1 SEHNR and CDR2 FQNEAQ (reference sequence). This CDR3 is built from 16 residues. V shed 5 bases, J shed 5 bases, and the junction held 13 bases outside the gene matches.

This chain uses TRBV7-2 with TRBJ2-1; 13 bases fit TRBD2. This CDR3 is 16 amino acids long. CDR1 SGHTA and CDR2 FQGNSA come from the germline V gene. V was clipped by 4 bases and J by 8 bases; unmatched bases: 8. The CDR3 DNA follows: TGTGCCAGCAGCTCCCGACTAGCGGGAGGAGGGTATGAGCAGTTCTTC. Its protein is CASSSRLAGGGYEQFF.

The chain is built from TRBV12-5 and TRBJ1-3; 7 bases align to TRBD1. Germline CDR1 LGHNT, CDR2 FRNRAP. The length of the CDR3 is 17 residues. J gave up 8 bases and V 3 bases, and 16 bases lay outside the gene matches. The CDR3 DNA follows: TGTGCTAGTGGTTTTATGGTGACAGGGAACGTAGATGACACCATATATTTT. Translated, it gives CASGFMVTGNVDDTIYF.

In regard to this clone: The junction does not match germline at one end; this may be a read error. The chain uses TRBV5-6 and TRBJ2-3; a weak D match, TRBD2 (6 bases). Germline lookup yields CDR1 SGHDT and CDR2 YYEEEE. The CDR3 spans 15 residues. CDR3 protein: CAGSLGGANTDTQYF. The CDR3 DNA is TGTGCCGGCAGCTTGGGGGGAGCGAACACAGATACGCAGTATTTT.

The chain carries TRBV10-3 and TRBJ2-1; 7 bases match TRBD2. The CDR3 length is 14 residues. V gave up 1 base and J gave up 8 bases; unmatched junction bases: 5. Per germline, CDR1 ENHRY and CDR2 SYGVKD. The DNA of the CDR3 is TGTGCCATCAGTGAGTGGGGGAGGGCGGATGAGCAGTTCTTC. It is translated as CAISEWGRADEQFF.

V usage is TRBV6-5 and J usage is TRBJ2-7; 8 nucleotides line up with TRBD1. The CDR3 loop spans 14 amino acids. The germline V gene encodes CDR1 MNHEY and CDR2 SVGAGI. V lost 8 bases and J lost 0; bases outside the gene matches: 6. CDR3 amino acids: CASWQGASSYEQYF. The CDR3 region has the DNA TGTGCCAGCTGGCAGGGGGCGAGCTCCTACGAGCAGTACTTC.

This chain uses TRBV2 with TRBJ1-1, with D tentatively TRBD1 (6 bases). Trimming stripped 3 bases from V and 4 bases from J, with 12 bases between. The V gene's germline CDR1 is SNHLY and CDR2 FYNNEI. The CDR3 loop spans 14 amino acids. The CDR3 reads CASSDGRGVTEAFF. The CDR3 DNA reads TGTGCCAGCAGTGACGGCAGGGGAGTCACTGAAGCTTTCTTT.

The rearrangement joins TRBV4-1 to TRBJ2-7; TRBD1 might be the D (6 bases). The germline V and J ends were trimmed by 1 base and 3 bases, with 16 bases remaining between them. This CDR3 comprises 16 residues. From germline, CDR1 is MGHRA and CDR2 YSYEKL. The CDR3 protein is CASSQGVVGRGYEQYF. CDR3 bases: TGCGCCAGCAGCCAAGGGGTTGTCGGCAGGGGCTACGAGCAGTACTTC.

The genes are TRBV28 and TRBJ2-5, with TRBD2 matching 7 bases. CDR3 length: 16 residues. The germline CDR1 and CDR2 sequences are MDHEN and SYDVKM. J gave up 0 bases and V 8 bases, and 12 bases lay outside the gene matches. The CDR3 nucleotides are TGTGCCAGCTCCCGGACTAGGGGCCCCTACCAAGAGACCCAGTACTTC. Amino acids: CASSRTRGPYQETQYF. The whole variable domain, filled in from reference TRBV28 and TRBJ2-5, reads DVKVTQSSRYLVKRTGEKVFLECVQDMDHENMFWYRQDPGLGLRLIYFSYDVKMKEKGDIPEGYSVSREKKERFSLILESASTNQTSMYLCASSRTRGPYQETQYFGPGTRLLVL.